This T cell receptor beta chain was sequenced during a study of beta chain features in type 1 diabetes. Study at large: Age and gender were similar between patients and healthy donors, as were cell yields. Study-wide points: Type 1 diabetes patients had TCRB CDR3s that were shorter (moderately but significantly so) in all four CD4+ subsets. Reduced insertions and increased deletions marked VDJ junctions in type 1 diabetes patients.

Turning to this clone: Its cognate antigen is unknown.

The entirety of the isolated RNA underwent reverse transcription, so expressed TCRB transcripts were sequenced. Profiled with immunoSEQ multiplex PCR; TCRdb holds only in-frame clones, not every one. The sample has about 160,000 clones; about 10% are singletons. The V and J ends lost 0 bases and 4 bases respectively, with 15 bases between them. The germline V gene has CDR1 GTSNPN and CDR2 SVGIG (reference sequence). The CDR3 consists of 15 residues. Isolation of CD4+ naive, central memory, regulatory and stem cell-like memory cells was achieved by sorting via CD45RO/CCR7/CD25/CD127/CD95/CD27. The sample taken for sequencing was central memory CD4+ T cells from blood. The genes are TRBV30 and TRBJ1-2; D gene ambiguous. The TCR comes from a woman aged 25-40 years with type 1 diabetes. The CDR3 loop is CAWSVSGSPSYGYTF. In DNA form, the CDR3 reads TGTGCCTGGAGTGTATCCGGCTCTCCTAGCTATGGCTACACCTTC.